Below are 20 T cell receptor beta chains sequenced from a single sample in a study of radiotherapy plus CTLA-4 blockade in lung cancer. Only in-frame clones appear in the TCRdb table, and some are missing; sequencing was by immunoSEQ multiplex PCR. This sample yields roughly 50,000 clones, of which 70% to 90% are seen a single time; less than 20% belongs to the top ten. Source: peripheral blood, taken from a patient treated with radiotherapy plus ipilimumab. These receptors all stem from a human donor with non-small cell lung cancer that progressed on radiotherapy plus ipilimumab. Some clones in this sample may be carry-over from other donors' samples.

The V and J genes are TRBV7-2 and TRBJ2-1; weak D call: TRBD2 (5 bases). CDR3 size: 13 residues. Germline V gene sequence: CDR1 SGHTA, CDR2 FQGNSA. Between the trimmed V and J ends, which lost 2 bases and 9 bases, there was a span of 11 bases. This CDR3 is CASSLIYGGEQFF. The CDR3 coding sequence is TGTGCCAGCAGCTTAATTTACGGAGGTGAGCAGTTCTTC.

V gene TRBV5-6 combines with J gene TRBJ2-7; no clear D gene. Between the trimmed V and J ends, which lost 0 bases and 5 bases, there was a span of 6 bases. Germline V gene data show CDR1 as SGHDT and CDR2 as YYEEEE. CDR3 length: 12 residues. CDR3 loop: CASSLAPDEQYF. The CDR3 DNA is TGTGCCAGCAGCTTGGCCCCGGACGAGCAGTACTTC.

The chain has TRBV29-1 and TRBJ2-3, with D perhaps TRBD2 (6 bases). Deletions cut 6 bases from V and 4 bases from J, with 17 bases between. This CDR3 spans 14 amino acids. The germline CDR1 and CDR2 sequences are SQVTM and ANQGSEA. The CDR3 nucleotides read TGCAGCGTCTCTCAGGCCAGGGAGGCAGATACGCAGTATTTT. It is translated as CSVSQAREADTQYF.

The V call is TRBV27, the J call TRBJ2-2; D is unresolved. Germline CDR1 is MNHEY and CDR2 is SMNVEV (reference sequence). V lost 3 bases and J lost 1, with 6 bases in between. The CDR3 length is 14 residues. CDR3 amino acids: CASSFYRNTGELFF. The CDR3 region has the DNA TGTGCCAGCAGTTTTTACAGGAACACCGGGGAGCTGTTTTTT.

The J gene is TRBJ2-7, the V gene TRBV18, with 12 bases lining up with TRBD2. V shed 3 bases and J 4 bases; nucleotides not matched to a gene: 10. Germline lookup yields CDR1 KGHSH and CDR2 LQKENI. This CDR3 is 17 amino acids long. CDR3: CASSPGTSGSIVYEQYF. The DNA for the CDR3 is TGTGCCAGCTCACCGGGGACTAGCGGGTCCATTGTGTACGAGCAGTACTTC. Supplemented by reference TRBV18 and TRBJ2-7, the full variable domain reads NAGVMQNPRHLVRRRGQEARLRCSPMKGHSHVYWYRQLPEEGLKFMVYLQKENIIDESGMPKERFSAEFPKEGPSILRIQQVVRGDSAAYFCASSPGTSGSIVYEQYFGPGTRLTVT.

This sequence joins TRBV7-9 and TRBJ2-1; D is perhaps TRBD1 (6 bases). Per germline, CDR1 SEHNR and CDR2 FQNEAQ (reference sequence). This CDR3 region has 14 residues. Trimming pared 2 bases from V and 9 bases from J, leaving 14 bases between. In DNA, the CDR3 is TGTGCCAGCAGCTTACTGATACAGGGTAGTGAGCAGTTCTTC. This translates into CASSLLIQGSEQFF.

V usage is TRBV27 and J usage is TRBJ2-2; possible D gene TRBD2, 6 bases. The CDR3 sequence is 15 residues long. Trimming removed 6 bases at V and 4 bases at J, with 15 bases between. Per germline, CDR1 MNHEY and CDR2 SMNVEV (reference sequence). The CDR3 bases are TGTGCCAGCAGCGCGGCAGGGAGGATCACCGGGGAGCTGTTTTTT. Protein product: CASSAAGRITGELFF.

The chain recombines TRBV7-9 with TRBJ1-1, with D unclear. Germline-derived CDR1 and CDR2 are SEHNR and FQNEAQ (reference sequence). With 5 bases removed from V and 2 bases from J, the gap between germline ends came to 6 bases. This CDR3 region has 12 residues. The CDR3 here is CASSEDNTEAFF. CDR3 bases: TGTGCCAGCAGCGAGGATAACACTGAAGCTTTCTTT. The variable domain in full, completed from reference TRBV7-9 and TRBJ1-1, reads DTGVSQNPRHKITKRGQNVTFRCDPISEHNRLYWYRQTLGQGPEFLTYFQNEAQLEKSRLLSDRFSAERPKGSFSTLEIQRTEQGDSAMYLCASSEDNTEAFFGQGTRLTVV.

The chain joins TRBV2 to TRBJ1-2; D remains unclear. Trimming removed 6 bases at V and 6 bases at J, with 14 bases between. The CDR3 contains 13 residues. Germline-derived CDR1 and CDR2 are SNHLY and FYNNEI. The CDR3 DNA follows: TGTGCCAGCAGCCCCGACAAGTTCAATGGCTACACCTTC. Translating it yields CASSPDKFNGYTF.

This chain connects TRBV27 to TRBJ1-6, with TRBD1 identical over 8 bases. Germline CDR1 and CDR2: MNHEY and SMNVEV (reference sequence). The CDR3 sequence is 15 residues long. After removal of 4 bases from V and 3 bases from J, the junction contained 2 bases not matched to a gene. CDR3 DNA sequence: TGTGCCAGCAGTTCAGGGGGCGGCTATAATTCACCCCTCCACTTT. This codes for CASSSGGGYNSPLHF.

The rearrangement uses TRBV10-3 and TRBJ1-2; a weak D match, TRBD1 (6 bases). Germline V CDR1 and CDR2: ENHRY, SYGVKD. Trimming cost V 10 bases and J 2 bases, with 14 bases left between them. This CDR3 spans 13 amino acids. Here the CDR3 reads CATLGAGNYGYTF. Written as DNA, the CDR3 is TGTGCCACCTTGGGGGCAGGGAACTATGGCTACACCTTC.

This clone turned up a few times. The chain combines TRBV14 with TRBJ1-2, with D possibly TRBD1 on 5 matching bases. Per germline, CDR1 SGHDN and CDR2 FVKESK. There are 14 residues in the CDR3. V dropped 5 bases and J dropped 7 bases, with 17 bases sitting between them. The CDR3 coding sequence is TGTGCCAGCAGCTGGGGACGGGAGGTATTTGGCTACACCTTC. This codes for CASSWGREVFGYTF. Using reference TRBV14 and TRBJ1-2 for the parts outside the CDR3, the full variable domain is EAGVTQFPSHSVIEKGQTVTLRCDPISGHDNLYWYRRVMGKEIKFLLHFVKESKQDESGMPNNRFLAERTGGTYSTLKVQPAELEDSGVYFCASSWGREVFGYTFGSGTRLTVV.

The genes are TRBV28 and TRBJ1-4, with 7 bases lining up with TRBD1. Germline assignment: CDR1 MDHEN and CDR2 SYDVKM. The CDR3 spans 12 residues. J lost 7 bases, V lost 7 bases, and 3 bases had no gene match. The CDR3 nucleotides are TGTGCCAGCACCGCAGGGGGTGAAAAACTGTTTTTT. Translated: CASTAGGEKLFF.

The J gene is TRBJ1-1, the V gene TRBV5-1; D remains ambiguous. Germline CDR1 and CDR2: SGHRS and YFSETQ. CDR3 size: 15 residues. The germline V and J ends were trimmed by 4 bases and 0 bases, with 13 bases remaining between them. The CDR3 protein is CASSVGEGMNTEAFF. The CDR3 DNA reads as TGCGCCAGCAGCGTGGGAGAGGGTATGAACACTGAAGCTTTCTTT.

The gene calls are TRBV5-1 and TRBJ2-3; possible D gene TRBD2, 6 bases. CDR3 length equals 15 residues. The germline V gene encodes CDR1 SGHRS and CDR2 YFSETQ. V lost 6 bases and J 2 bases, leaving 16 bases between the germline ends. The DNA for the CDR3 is TGCGCCAGCACAGGAAGCGGCGGGGACACAGATACGCAGTATTTT. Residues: CASTGSGGDTDTQYF.

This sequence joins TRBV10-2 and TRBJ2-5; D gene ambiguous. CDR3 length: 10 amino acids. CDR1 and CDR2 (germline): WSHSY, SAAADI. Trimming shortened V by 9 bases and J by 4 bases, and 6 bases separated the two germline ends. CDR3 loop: CASGGETQYF. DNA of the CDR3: TGCGCCAGTGGCGGAGAGACCCAGTACTTC.

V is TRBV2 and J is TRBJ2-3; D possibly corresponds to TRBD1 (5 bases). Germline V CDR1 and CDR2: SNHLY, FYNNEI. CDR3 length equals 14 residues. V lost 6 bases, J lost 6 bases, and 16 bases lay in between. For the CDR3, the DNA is TGTGCCAGCAGGCCCTTTCTGACAGTTGATACGCAGTATTTT. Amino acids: CASRPFLTVDTQYF.

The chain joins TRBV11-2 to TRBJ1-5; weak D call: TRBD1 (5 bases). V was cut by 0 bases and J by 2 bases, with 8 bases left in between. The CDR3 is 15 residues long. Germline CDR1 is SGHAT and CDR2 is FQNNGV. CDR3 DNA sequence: TGTGCCAGCAGCTTAGAATTAGGGGGCAATCAGCCCCAGCATTTT. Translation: CASSLELGGNQPQHF.

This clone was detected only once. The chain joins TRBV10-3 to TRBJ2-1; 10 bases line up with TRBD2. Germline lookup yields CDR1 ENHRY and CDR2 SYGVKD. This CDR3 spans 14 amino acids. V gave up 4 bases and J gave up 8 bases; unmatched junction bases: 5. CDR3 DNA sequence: TGTGCCATCAGTGTAGTTAGCGGGGGGCATGAGCAGTTCTTC. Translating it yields CAISVVSGGHEQFF.

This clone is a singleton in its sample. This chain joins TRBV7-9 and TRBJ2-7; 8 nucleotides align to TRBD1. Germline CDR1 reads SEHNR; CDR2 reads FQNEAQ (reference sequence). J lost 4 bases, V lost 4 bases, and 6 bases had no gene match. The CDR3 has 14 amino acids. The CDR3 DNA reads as TGTGCCAGCAGCTCCCTTGGACAGGGTTACGAGCAGTACTTC. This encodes CASSSLGQGYEQYF. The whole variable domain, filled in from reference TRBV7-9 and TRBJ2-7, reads DTGVSQNPRHKITKRGQNVTFRCDPISEHNRLYWYRQTLGQGPEFLTYFQNEAQLEKSRLLSDRFSAERPKGSFSTLEIQRTEQGDSAMYLCASSSLGQGYEQYFGPGTRLTVT.